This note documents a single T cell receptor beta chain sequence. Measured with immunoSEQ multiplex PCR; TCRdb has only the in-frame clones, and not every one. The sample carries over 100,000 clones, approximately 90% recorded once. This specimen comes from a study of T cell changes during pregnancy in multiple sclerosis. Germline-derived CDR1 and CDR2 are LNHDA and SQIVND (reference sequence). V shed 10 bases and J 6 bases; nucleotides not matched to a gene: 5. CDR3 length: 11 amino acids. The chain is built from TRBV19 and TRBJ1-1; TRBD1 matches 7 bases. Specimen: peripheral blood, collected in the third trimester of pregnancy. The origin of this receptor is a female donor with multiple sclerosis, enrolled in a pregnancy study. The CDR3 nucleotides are TGTGCCATCCAGACAGGGTCTGAAGCTTTCTTT. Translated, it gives CAIQTGSEAFF.